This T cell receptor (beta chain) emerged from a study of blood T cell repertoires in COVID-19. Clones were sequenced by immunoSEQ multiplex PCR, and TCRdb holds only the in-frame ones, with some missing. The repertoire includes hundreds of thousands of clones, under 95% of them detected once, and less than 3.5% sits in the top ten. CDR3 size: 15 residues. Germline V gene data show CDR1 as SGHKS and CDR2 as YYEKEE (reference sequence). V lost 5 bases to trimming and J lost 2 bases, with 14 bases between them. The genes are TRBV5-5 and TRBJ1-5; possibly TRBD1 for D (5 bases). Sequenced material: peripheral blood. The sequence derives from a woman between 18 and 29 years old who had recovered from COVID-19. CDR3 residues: CASSSRGSGNQPQHF. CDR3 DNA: TGTGCCAGCAGTTCTCGGGGGAGCGGCAATCAGCCCCAGCATTTT. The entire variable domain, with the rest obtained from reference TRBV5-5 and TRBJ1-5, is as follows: DAGVTQSPTHLIKTRGQQVTLRCSPISGHKSVSWYQQVLGQGPQFIFQYYEKEERGRGNFPDRFSARQFPNYSSELNVNALLLGDSALYLCASSSRGSGNQPQHFGDGTRLSIL.